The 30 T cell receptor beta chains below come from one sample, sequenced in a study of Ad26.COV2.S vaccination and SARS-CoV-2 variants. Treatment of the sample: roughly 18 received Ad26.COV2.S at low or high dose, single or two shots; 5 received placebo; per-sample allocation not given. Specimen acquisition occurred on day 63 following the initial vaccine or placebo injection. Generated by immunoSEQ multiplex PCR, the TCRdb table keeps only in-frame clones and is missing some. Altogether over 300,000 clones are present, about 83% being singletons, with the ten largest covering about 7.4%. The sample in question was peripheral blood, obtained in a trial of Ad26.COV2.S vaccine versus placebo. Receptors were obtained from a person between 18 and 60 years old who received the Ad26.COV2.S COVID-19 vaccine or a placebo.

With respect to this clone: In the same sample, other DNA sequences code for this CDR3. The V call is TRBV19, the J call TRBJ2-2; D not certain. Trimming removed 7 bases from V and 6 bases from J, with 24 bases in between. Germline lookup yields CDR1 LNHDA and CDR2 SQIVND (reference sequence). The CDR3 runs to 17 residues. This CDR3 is CASNERDLRRTAGELFF. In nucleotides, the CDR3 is TGTGCCAGTAACGAAAGGGATCTTAGGAGAACGGCCGGGGAGCTGTTTTTT.

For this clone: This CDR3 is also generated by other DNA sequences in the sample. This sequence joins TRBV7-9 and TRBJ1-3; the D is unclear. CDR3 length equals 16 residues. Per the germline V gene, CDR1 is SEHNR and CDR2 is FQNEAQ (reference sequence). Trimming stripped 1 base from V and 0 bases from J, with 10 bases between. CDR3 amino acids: CASSLGQPHSGNTIYF. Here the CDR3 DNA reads TGTGCCAGCAGCTTAGGTCAGCCCCACTCTGGAAACACCATATATTTT.

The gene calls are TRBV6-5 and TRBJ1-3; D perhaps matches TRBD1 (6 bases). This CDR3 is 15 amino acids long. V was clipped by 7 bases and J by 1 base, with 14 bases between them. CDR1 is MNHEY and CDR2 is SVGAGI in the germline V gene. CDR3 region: CASTTQGGSGNTIYF. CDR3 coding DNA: TGTGCCAGCACCACACAGGGAGGGTCTGGAAACACCATATATTTT.

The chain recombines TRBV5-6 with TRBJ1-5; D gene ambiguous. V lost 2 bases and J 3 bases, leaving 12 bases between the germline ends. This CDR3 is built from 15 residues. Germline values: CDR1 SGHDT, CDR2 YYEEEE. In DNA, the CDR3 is TGTGCCAGCAGCTTAAGACCGTATAACAATCAGCCCCAGCATTTT. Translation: CASSLRPYNNQPQHF.

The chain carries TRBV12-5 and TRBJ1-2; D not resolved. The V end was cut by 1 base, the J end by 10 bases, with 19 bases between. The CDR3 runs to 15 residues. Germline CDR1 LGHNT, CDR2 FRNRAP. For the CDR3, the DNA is TGTGCTAGTGGTTTGGGGTCTGAGTTTAGGGCACCCTACACCTTC. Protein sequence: CASGLGSEFRAPYTF.

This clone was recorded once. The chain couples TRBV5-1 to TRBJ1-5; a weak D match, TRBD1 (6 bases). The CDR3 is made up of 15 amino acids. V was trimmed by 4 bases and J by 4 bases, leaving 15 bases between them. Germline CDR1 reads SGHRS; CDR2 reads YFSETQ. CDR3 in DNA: TGCGCCAGCAGCCTTGGTACAGGGCCGAATCAGCCCCAGCATTTT. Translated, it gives CASSLGTGPNQPQHF.

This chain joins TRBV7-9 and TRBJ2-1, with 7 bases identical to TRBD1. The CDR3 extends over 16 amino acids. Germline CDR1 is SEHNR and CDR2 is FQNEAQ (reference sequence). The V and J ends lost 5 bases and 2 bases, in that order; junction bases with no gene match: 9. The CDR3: CASSPKQGPAYNEQFF. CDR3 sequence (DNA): TGTGCCAGCAGCCCGAAACAGGGGCCCGCCTACAATGAGCAGTTCTTC.

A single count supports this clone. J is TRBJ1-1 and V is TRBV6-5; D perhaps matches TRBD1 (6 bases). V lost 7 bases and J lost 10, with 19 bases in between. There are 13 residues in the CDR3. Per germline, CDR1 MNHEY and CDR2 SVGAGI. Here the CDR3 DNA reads TGTGCCAGCACAATAAGGGGGTCAGGAGGAGCTTTCTTT. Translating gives CASTIRGSGGAFF.

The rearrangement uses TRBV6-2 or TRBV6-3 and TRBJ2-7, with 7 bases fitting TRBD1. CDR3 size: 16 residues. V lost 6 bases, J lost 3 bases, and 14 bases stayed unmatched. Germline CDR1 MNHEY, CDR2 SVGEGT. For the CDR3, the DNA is TGTGCCAGCAGCACGCCGGACAGGCCCTCTCGCTACGAGCAGTACTTC. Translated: CASSTPDRPSRYEQYF.

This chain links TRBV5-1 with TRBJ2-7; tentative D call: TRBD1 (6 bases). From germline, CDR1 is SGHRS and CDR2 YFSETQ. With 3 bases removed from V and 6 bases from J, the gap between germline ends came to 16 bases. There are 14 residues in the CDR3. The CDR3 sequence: CASSSGTPSSEQYF. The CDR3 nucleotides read TGCGCCAGCAGCTCCGGGACACCTTCGAGCGAGCAGTACTTC.

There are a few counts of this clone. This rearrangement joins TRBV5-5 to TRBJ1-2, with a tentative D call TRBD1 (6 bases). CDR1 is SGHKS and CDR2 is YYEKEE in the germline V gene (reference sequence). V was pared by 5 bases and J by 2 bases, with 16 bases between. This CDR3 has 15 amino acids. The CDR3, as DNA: TGTGCCAGCAGGTCCGGGACACTTCCGAACTATGGCTACACCTTC. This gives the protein CASRSGTLPNYGYTF.

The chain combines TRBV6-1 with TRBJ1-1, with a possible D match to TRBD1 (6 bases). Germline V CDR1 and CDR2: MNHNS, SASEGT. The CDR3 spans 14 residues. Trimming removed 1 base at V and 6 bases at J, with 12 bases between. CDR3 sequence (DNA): TGTGCCAGCAGTGAAGAGGTAGGGGGGCCTGAAGCTTTCTTT. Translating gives CASSEEVGGPEAFF.

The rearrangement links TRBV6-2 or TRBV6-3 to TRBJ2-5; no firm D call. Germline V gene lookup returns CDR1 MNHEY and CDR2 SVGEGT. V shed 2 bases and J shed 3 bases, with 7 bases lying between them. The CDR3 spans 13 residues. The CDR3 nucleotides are TGTGCCAGCAGTTACGCGGCAAAAGAGACCCAGTACTTC. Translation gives CASSYAAKETQYF.

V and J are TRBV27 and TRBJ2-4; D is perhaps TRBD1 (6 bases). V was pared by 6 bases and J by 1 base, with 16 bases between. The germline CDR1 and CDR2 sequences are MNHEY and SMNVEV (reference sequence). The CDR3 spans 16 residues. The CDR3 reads CASRSFDRGAKNIQYF. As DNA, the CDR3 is TGTGCCAGCAGGTCCTTTGATAGGGGGGCCAAAAACATTCAGTACTTC.

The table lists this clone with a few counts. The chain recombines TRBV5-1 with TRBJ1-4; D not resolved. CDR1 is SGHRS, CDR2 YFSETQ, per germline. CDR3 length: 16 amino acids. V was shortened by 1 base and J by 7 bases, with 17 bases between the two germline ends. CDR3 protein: CASSLSGRPLGEKLFF. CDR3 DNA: TGCGCCAGCAGCTTGTCGGGAAGGCCGCTTGGTGAAAAACTGTTTTTT.

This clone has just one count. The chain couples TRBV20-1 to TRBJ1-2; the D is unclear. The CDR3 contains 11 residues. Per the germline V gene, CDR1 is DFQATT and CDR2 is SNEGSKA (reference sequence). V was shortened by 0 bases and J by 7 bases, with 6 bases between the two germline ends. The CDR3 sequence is CSARDLAGYTF. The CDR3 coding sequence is TGCAGTGCTAGAGATTTGGCTGGCTACACCTTC.

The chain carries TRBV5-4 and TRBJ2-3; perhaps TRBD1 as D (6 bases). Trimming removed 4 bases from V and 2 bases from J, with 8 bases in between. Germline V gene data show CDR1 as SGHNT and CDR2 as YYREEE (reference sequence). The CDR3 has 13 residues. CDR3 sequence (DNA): TGTGCCAGCAGCCGGGACACCACAGATACGCAGTATTTT. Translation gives CASSRDTTDTQYF.

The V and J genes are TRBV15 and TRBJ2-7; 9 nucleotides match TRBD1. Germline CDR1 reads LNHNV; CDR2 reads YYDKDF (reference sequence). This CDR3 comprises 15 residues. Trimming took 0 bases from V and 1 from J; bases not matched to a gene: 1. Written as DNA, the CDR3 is TGTGCCACCAGCAGAGATGGGACAGGGTCCTACGAGCAGTACTTC. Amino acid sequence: CATSRDGTGSYEQYF.

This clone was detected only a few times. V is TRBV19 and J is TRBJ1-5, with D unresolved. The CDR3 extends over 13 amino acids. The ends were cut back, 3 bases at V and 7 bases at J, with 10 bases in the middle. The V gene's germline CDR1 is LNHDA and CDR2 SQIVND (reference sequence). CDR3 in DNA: TGTGCCAGTAGTATCGACACCCTCCAGCCCCAGCATTTT. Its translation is CASSIDTLQPQHF.

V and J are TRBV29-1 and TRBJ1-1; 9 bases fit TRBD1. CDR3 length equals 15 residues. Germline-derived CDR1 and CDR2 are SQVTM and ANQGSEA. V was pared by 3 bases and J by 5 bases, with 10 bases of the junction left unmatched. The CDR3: CSVDTGWGTGTEAFF. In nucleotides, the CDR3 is TGCAGCGTTGATACGGGGTGGGGGACAGGGACTGAAGCTTTCTTT.

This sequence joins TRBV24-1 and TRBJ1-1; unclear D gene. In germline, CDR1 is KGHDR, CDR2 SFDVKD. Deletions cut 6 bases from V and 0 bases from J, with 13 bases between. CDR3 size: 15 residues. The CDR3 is CATSLPAGMNTEAFF. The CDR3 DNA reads TGTGCCACCAGTCTCCCAGCGGGGATGAACACTGAAGCTTTCTTT.

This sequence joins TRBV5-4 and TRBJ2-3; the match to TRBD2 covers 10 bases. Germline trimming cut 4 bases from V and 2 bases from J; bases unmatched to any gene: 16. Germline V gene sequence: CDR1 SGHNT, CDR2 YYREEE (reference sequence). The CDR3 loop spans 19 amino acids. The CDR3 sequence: CASSGTLAGGHRYTDTQYF. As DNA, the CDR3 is TGTGCCAGCAGCGGGACCTTAGCGGGGGGCCACCGATACACAGATACGCAGTATTTT.

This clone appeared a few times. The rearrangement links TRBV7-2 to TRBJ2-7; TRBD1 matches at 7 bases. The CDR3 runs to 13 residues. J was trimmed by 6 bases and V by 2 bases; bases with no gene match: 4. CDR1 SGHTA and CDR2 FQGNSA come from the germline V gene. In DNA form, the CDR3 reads TGTGCCAGCAGCTTACAGGGGGTCGGCGAGCAGTACTTC. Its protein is CASSLQGVGEQYF.

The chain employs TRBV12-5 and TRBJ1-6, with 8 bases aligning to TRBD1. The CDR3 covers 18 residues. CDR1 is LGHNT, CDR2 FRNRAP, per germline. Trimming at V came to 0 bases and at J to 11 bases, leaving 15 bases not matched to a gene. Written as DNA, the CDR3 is TGTGCTAGTGGTTTGGTCCCCCGGAGGACAGGGAAGTATCCACCCCTCCACTTT. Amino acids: CASGLVPRRTGKYPPLHF.

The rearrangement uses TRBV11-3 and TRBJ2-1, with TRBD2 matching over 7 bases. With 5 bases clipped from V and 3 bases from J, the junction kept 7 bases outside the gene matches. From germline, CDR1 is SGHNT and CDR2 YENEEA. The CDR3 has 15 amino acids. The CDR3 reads CASSGNTGGYNEQFF. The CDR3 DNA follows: TGTGCCAGCAGCGGCAACACGGGGGGCTACAATGAGCAGTTCTTC. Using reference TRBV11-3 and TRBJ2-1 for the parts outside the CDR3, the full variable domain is EAGVVQSPRYKIIEKKQPVAFWCNPISGHNTLYWYLQNLGQGPELLIRYENEEAVDDSQLPKDRFSAERLKGVDSTLKIQPAELGDSAVYLCASSGNTGGYNEQFFGPGTRLTVL.

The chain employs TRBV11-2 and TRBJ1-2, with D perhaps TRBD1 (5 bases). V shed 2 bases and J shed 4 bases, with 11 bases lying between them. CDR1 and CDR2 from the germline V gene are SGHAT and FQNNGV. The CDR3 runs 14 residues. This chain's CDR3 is CASSLNRGVYGYTF. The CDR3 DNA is TGTGCCAGCAGCTTAAATAGGGGTGTCTATGGCTACACCTTC.

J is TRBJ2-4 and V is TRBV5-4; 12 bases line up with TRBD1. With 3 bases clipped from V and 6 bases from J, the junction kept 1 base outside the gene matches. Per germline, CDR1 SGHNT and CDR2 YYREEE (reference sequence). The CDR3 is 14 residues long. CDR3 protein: CASSWGQGANIQYF. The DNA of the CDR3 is TGTGCCAGCAGCTGGGGACAGGGGGCAAACATTCAGTACTTC. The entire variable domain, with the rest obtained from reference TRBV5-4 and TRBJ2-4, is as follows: ETGVTQSPTHLIKTRGQQVTLRCSSQSGHNTVSWYQQALGQGPQFIFQYYREEENGRGNFPPRFSGLQFPNYSSELNVNALELDDSALYLCASSWGQGANIQYFGAGTRLSVL.

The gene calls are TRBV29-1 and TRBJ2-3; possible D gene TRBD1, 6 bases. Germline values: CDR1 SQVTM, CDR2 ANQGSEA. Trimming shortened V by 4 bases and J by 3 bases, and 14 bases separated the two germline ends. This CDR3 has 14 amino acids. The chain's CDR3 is CSVVQTGLTDTQYF. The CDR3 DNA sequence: TGCAGCGTTGTACAAACAGGGTTGACAGATACGCAGTATTTT.

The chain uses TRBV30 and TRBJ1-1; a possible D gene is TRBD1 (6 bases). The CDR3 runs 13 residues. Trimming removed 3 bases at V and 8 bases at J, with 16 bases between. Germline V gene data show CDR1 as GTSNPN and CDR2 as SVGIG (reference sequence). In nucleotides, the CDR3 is TGTGCCTGGAGCGCCGGGGGCCGGGCGGAAGCTTTCTTT. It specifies CAWSAGGRAEAFF.

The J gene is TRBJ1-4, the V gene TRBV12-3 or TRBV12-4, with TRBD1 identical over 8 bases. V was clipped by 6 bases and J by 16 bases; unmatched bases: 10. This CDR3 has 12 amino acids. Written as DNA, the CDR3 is TGTGCCAGCAGCTCCATGGACAGGGTCTCGTTTTTT. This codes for CASSSMDRVSFF.